The 27 T cell receptor beta chains listed next were all sequenced from one sample in a study of shared clonotypes between healthy human individuals. The table came from immunoSEQ multiplex PCR; TCRdb's copy has only in-frame clones and leaves some out. The data show hundreds of thousands of clones, 80% to 95% seen once. Naive CD8 isolation took CD45RO-negative cells positively selected for CCR7 and excluded terminally differentiated effector memory CD45RA+ cells. Input material: naive CD8+ T cells sorted from blood. These receptors originate from a man under 40 in good health.

This clone was observed once. V gene TRBV11-3 combines with J gene TRBJ1-1; D is uncertain. CDR3 size: 10 residues. The germline V gene has CDR1 SGHNT and CDR2 YENEEA. V was clipped by 11 bases and J by 5 bases, with 9 bases between them. CDR3 DNA sequence: TGTGCCGGTTGGGAGACTGAAGCTTTCTTT. This sequence encodes CAGWETEAFF.

This rearrangement joins TRBV7-9 to TRBJ1-1, with 9 bases that match TRBD1. The CDR3 contains 16 residues. V lost 5 bases to trimming and J lost 1 base; unmatched junction nucleotides: 8. Germline CDR1 SEHNR, CDR2 FQNEAQ (reference sequence). The CDR3 reads CASSPGQGWRNTEAFF. In DNA form, the CDR3 reads TGTGCCAGCAGCCCTGGACAGGGGTGGAGGAACACTGAAGCTTTCTTT.

Points on this clone: Other DNA sequences in the sample encode the same CDR3. The chain is built from TRBV5-1 and TRBJ1-1, with a weak D call TRBD1 (5 bases). In germline, CDR1 is SGHRS, CDR2 YFSETQ. V lost 0 bases, J lost 5 bases, and 11 bases lay in between. The length of the CDR3 is 14 residues. CDR3 DNA: TGCGCCAGCAGCTTGGATGGGGGTTGGACTGAAGCTTTCTTT. As protein: CASSLDGGWTEAFF.

The V call is TRBV6-5, the J call TRBJ2-7; maybe TRBD1 (6 bases). CDR1 MNHEY and CDR2 SVGAGI come from the germline V gene. The germline V and J ends were trimmed by 3 bases and 3 bases, with 12 bases remaining between them. The CDR3 covers 14 residues. Here the CDR3 reads CASSYRDTHYEQYF. For the CDR3, the DNA is TGTGCCAGCAGTTATCGGGACACTCACTACGAGCAGTACTTC.

The genes are TRBV11-2 and TRBJ2-2; 12 bases align to TRBD2. Trimming at V came to 5 bases and at J to 5 bases, leaving 6 bases not matched to a gene. The CDR3 runs to 16 residues. Germline CDR1 reads SGHAT; CDR2 reads FQNNGV. The CDR3 coding sequence is TGTGCCAGCAGCCTGGGACTAGCGGGCGCTACCGGGGAGCTGTTTTTT. Translating gives CASSLGLAGATGELFF.

Note on this clone: Other DNA sequences within the sample encode an identical CDR3. The chain carries TRBV5-4 and TRBJ1-1; TRBD1 is a possible D gene (5 bases). Germline CDR1 and CDR2: SGHNT and YYREEE (reference sequence). Trimming took 2 bases from V and 4 from J, leaving 9 bases between them. There are 13 residues in the CDR3. The CDR3 sequence is CASSFSGGTEAFF. CDR3 in DNA: TGTGCCAGCAGCTTTTCGGGGGGCACTGAAGCTTTCTTT.

The chain couples TRBV29-1 to TRBJ1-2; a possible D gene is TRBD1 (5 bases). Per the germline V gene, CDR1 is SQVTM and CDR2 is ANQGSEA. The CDR3 has 13 residues. V was clipped by 8 bases and J by 1 base, with 14 bases between them. CDR3: CSSSDIFNYGYTF. The CDR3 region has the DNA TGCAGCTCTTCGGACATTTTTAACTATGGCTACACCTTC.

The chain carries TRBV7-9 and TRBJ2-3; no reliable D call. The CDR3 length is 12 residues. From germline, CDR1 is SEHNR and CDR2 FQNEAQ (reference sequence). V lost 1 base to trimming and J lost 5 bases, with 4 bases between them. DNA for the CDR3: TGTGCCAGCAGCTTAGAGATAGATACGCAGTATTTT. Its translation: CASSLEIDTQYF.

CDR3 DNA sequence: TGCGCCAGCAGCCTGGTTGGACAGGGTCACACCGGGGAGCTGTTTTTT. Protein product: CASSLVGQGHTGELFF. The rearrangement uses TRBV4-3 and TRBJ2-2; 8 bases agree with TRBD1. Germline V gives CDR1 LGHNA, CDR2 YSLEER. The CDR3 totals 16 residues. J lost 3 bases, V lost 4 bases, and 7 bases had no gene match.

The chain links TRBV7-8 to TRBJ2-1; D remains unclear. CDR1 and CDR2 (germline): SGHVS, FQNEAQ. This CDR3 is 14 amino acids long. Deletions cut 5 bases from V and 5 bases from J, with 13 bases between. The CDR3 here is CASSPLVINNEQFF. Written as DNA, the CDR3 is TGTGCCAGCAGCCCCCTAGTTATCAACAATGAGCAGTTCTTC.

The V call is TRBV6-1, the J call TRBJ2-3, with D perhaps TRBD2 (5 bases). CDR3 size: 16 residues. The V end lost 3 bases, the J end lost 1 base, and 14 bases lay between the germline ends. In germline, CDR1 is MNHNS, CDR2 SASEGT. The CDR3 protein is CASSESRVSGTDTQYF. The CDR3 nucleotides are TGTGCCAGCAGTGAGTCGAGGGTATCAGGCACAGATACGCAGTATTTT.

The V gene is TRBV11-2, the J gene TRBJ2-1; possible D gene TRBD2, 6 bases. This CDR3 is built from 16 residues. V lost 1 base to trimming and J lost 7 bases, with 17 bases between them. Germline CDR1 reads SGHAT; CDR2 reads FQNNGV. CDR3 nucleotide sequence: TGTGCCAGCAGCTTAGGAGCGACGCGGGATGGGAATGAGCAGTTCTTC. It translates to CASSLGATRDGNEQFF.

The DNA for the CDR3 is TGTGCCAGCAGCTTAGATCGGAGACTAGCGAACAATGAGCAGTTCTTC. Protein sequence: CASSLDRRLANNEQFF. V gene TRBV11-2 combines with J gene TRBJ2-1; TRBD2 matches at 8 bases. The CDR3 runs 16 residues. Unmatched junction bases numbered 6, after V lost 0 bases and J lost 5 bases. Germline CDR1 SGHAT, CDR2 FQNNGV.

The chain recombines TRBV19 with TRBJ1-5, with unresolved D. The germline CDR1 and CDR2 sequences are LNHDA and SQIVND (reference sequence). Trimming took 9 bases from V and 0 from J, leaving 15 bases between them. The CDR3 sequence is 15 residues long. CDR3 sequence reads: CASRQNPHSNQPQHF. The CDR3, as DNA: TGTGCCAGCCGACAAAACCCCCATAGCAATCAGCCCCAGCATTTT.

The genes are TRBV4-3 and TRBJ1-4; 11 bases map to TRBD1. CDR3 length equals 17 residues. From germline, CDR1 is LGHNA and CDR2 YSLEER. V shed 4 bases and J 5 bases; nucleotides not matched to a gene: 9. The CDR3 nucleotides read TGCGCCAGCAGCCGCCGGACAGGGGGCGTAAGGAATGAAAAACTGTTTTTT. Encoded protein: CASSRRTGGVRNEKLFF.

The genes are TRBV14 and TRBJ1-4; TRBD1 agrees at 9 bases. The ends lost 4 bases at V and 5 bases at J; junction bases unmatched: 5. Germline CDR1 and CDR2: SGHDN and FVKESK. This CDR3 has 15 amino acids. The CDR3 loop is CASSRPGTGNEKLFF. The CDR3 DNA sequence: TGTGCCAGCAGCCGACCGGGGACAGGGAATGAAAAACTGTTTTTT.

V and J are TRBV6-6 and TRBJ2-1; no clear D. V gave up 7 bases and J gave up 8 bases, with 12 bases separating them. Germline CDR1 is MNHNY and CDR2 is SVGAGI (reference sequence). The CDR3 is made up of 12 amino acids. The CDR3: CASTKFRDEQFF. CDR3 bases: TGTGCCAGCACAAAATTTCGGGATGAGCAGTTCTTC.

A few counts support this clone. CDR3 region: CASSQAPSGNTIYF. The CDR3 DNA reads TGTGCCAGCAGTCAAGCGCCCTCTGGAAACACCATATATTTT. The chain employs TRBV27 and TRBJ1-3, with D unclear. Germline lookup yields CDR1 MNHEY and CDR2 SMNVEV (reference sequence). This CDR3 comprises 14 residues. V gave up 5 bases and J gave up 0 bases, with 8 bases separating them.

About this clone: This specimen includes other DNA sequences encoding the same CDR3. CDR3 amino acids: CASRPSGRANEQFF. DNA of the CDR3: TGTGCCAGCAGGCCTAGCGGGAGGGCCAATGAGCAGTTCTTC. The chain employs TRBV27 and TRBJ2-1, with 12 nucleotides matching TRBD2. The germline CDR1 and CDR2 sequences are MNHEY and SMNVEV (reference sequence). The CDR3 spans 14 residues. V lost 6 bases, J lost 6 bases, and 3 bases stayed unmatched.

Concerning this clone: Relative to the germline gene, one junction end is altered; a read error may explain this. The V gene is TRBV7-7, the J gene TRBJ2-1, with 13 bases lining up with TRBD2. Germline CDR1 and CDR2: SSHAT and FNYEAQ (reference sequence). This CDR3 spans 18 amino acids. As DNA, the CDR3 is TGTGCTAGCAGCGCGGGACTAGCGGGATCACGCCCCTACAATGAGCAGTTCTTC. It yields the protein CASSAGLAGSRPYNEQFF.

V is TRBV5-4 and J is TRBJ2-5; possible D gene TRBD1, 6 bases. CDR3 size: 13 residues. V shed 5 bases and J shed 5 bases, with 13 bases lying between them. The germline V gene encodes CDR1 SGHNT and CDR2 YYREEE (reference sequence). Written as DNA, the CDR3 is TGTGCCAGCAGTTTACAGGGCAGGGAGACCCAGTACTTC. Its translation: CASSLQGRETQYF.

Note on this clone: At one boundary the junction diverges from the germline segment, which might be a read error. CDR3 in DNA: TGTGCCAGCAGGGAAGGTATAGCGGGGGGGACGGAGCAGTACTTC. The encoded protein is CASREGIAGGTEQYF. The chain carries TRBV2 and TRBJ2-7, with TRBD2 matching over 11 bases. Germline V gene lookup returns CDR1 SNHLY and CDR2 FYNNEI. The CDR3 runs to 15 residues.

The chain recombines TRBV19 with TRBJ2-7; possibly TRBD1 for D (6 bases). Trimming stripped 3 bases from V and 2 bases from J, with 11 bases between. CDR1 and CDR2 from the germline V gene are LNHDA and SQIVND (reference sequence). The CDR3 contains 14 residues. The CDR3: CASSIAGDTYEQYF. Written as DNA, the CDR3 is TGTGCCAGTAGTATCGCAGGGGATACCTACGAGCAGTACTTC.

This clone was observed a single time. J is TRBJ2-1 and V is TRBV6-5, with a possible D match to TRBD2 (5 bases). The CDR3 covers 13 residues. V dropped 5 bases and J dropped 6 bases, with 11 bases sitting between them. Germline V CDR1 and CDR2: MNHEY, SVGAGI. In DNA form, the CDR3 reads TGTGCCAGCAGTATACTGAGCGGCAATGAGCAGTTCTTC. This translates into CASSILSGNEQFF.

The chain combines TRBV14 with TRBJ1-2; D is unclear. CDR3 length: 15 amino acids. From germline, CDR1 is SGHDN and CDR2 FVKESK. Trimming stripped 4 bases from V and 1 base from J, with 13 bases between. The CDR3 here is CASSPDRKRNYGYTF. The DNA of the CDR3 is TGTGCCAGCAGCCCAGATAGGAAGCGTAACTATGGCTACACCTTC.

The chain joins TRBV7-9 to TRBJ2-7; TRBD2 matches at 10 bases. The CDR3 covers 16 residues. Germline lookup yields CDR1 SEHNR and CDR2 FQNEAQ (reference sequence). J was trimmed by 6 bases and V by 5 bases; bases with no gene match: 13. In DNA, the CDR3 is TGTGCCAGCAGCAGCCGGACTAGCGGACCAAGCAGCGAGCAGTACTTC. It translates to CASSSRTSGPSSEQYF.

The gene calls are TRBV25-1 and TRBJ2-1; 8 bases map to TRBD2. CDR1 and CDR2 from the germline V gene are MGHDK and SYGVNS. This CDR3 spans 18 amino acids. V lost 2 bases and J lost 4; bases outside the gene matches: 13. Here the CDR3 reads CASSERWSSGYEYNEQFF. The CDR3 DNA is TGTGCCAGCAGTGAAAGGTGGTCTAGCGGGTATGAATACAATGAGCAGTTCTTC.